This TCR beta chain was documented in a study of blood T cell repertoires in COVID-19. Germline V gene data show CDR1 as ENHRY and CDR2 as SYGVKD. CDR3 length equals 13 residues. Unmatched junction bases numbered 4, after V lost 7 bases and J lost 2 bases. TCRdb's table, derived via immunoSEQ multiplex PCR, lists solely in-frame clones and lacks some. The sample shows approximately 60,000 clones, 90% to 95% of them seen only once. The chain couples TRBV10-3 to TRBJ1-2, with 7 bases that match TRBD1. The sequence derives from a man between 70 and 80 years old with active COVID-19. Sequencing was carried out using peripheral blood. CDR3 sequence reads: CAITLDRNYGYTF. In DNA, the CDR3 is TGTGCCATCACCCTGGACAGGAACTATGGCTACACCTTC.